The clone carrying this T cell receptor (beta chain) was observed at least ten times. The data were obtained in a study of T-cell reconstitution after alpha-beta-depleted transplantation in children. Unique molecular identifiers featured in how the TCRbeta library was prepared. TCRdb analysed the PCR reads with MiXCR anew, one entry per CDR3 protein. The table lists under 450,000 distinct CDR3 sequences, roughly 13% of them singletons, with about 4.5% in the top ten. The CDR3 extends over 14 amino acids. Per germline, CDR1 SQVTM and CDR2 ANQGSEA. Deletions cut 5 bases from V and 12 bases from J, with 23 bases between.

The gene calls are TRBV29-1 and TRBJ2-1, with D unclear. The sequence came from a human donor who donated a stem cell graft to a child with Fanconi anemia. The input for sequencing was PBMCs, taken from the stem cell graft. This chain's CDR3 is CSVQARAESSGQFF. The CDR3 nucleotides read TGCAGCGTTCAGGCAAGGGCTGAGTCCTCTGGGCAGTTCTTC.